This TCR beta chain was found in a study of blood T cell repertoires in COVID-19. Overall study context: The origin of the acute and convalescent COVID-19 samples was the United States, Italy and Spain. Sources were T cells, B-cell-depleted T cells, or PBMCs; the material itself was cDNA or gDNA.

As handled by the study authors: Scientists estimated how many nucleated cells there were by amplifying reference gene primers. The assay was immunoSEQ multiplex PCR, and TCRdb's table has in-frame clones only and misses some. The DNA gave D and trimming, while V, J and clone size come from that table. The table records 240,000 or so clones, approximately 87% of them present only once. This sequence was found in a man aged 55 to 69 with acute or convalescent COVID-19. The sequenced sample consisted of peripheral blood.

The CDR3 spells CASSQAVLAETQYF. The CDR3 DNA reads TGTGCCAGCAGCCAAGCTGTCCTAGCAGAGACCCAGTACTTC. The chain has TRBV14 and TRBJ2-5, with a possible D match to TRBD2 (5 bases). CDR1 is SGHDN and CDR2 is FVKESK in the germline V gene. The length of the CDR3 is 14 residues. The V end was cut by 1 base, the J end by 4 bases, with 10 bases between.